One T cell receptor (beta chain) is described in this entry. What it binds is not known. Treatment denoted: treatment-naive control, cytoreductive nephrectomy. The tumor was a clear cell renal cell carcinoma. Control tumors came from a handful of females and 11 males, aged roughly 40 to 90. Some clones are missing from TCRdb's copy, which holds only in-frame ones; the method was immunoSEQ multiplex PCR. The data contain tens of thousands of clones, under 65% of them singletons. The CDR3 has 12 amino acids. The V segment lost 6 bases and the J segment 5 bases; nucleotides outside the gene matches: 3. Germline lookup yields CDR1 MNHEY and CDR2 SMNVEV (reference sequence). The sample is drawn from a study of radiation and T cells in renal cell carcinoma. Overall study results and limits: Irradiated tumors held more dominant CDR3 motifs than control tumors. In nephrectomy-only tumors, top 100 clonotypes averaged around 40%, versus around 50% irradiated.

The source is a human donor with renal cell carcinoma. The sequenced sample was tumor tissue, obtained from a patient whose treatment was nephrectomy without radiotherapy. The chain links TRBV27 to TRBJ2-7; 8 nucleotides line up with TRBD1. The CDR3 DNA reads as TGTGCCAGCAGAGGACAGGGCCACGAGCAGTACTTC. Protein product: CASRGQGHEQYF.